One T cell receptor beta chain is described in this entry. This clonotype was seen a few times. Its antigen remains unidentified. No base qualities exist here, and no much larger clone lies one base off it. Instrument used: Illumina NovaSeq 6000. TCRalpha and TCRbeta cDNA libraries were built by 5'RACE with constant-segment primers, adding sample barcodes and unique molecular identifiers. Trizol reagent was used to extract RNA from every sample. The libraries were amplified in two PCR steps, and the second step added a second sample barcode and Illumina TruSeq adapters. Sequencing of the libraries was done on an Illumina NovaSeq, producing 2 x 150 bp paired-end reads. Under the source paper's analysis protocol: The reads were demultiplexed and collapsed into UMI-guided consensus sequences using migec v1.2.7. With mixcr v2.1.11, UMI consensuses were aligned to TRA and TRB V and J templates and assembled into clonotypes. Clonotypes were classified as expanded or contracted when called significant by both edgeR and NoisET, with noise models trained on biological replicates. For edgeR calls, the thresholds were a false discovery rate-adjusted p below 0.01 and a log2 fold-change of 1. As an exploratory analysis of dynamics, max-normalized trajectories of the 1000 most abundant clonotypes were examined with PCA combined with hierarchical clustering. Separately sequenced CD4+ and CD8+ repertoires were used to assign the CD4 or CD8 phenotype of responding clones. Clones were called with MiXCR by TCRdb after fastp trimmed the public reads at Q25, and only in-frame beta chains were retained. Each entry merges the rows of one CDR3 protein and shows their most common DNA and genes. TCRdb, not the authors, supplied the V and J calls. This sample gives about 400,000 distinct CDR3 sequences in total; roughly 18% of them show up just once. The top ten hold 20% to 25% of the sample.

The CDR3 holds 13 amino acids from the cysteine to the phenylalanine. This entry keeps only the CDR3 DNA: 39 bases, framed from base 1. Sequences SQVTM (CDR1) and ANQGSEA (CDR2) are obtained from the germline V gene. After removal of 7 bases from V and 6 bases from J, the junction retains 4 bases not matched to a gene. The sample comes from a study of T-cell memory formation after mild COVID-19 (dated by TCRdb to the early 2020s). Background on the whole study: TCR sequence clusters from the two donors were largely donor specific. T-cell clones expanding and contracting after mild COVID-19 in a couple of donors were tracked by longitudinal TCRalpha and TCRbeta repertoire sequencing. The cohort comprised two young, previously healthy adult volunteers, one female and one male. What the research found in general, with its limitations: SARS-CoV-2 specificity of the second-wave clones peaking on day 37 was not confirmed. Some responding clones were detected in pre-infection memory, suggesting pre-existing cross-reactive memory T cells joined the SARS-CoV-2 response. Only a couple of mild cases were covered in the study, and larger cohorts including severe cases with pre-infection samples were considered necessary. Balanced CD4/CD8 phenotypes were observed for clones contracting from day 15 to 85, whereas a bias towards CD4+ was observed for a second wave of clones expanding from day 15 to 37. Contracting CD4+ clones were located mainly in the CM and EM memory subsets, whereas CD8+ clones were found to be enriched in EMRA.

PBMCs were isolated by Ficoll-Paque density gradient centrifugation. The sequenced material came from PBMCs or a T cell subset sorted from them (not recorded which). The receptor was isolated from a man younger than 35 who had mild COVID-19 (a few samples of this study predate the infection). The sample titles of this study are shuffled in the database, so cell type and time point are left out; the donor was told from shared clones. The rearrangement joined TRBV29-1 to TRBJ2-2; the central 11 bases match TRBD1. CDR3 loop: CSARTGGPGELFF. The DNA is TGCAGCGCCAGGACAGGGGGCCCCGGGGAGCTGTTTTTT.